The present T cell receptor (beta chain) was sequenced within a study of T cells after yellow fever vaccination. V lost 2 bases to trimming and J lost 3 bases; unmatched junction nucleotides: 2. Germline V gene lookup returns CDR1 MNHNY and CDR2 SVGAGI (reference sequence). The CDR3 length is 14 residues. This clonotype has only a few counts. They built TCR cDNA with 5'RACE template switching, a step that put in a universal primer site and UMIs. Each CDR3 protein gets one entry after TCRdb re-called the 5' RACE reads with MiXCR. Of 350,000 to 550,000 distinct CDR3 sequences listed, around a sixth are singletons.

The source is a man between 18 and 29 years old who received the YFV17D yellow fever vaccine. The genes are TRBV6-6 and TRBJ2-5; 8 bases align to TRBD1. Sample: PBMCs, taken before the yellow fever booster vaccination. The CDR3 reads CASSYGTGKETQYF. CDR3 DNA: TGTGCCAGCAGTTACGGGACAGGCAAAGAGACCCAGTACTTC.